The 18 T cell receptor beta chains given below trace back to one sample, sequenced in a study of cytomegalovirus exposure and HLA in healthy donors. Use of 60 Vbeta and 13 Jbeta primers characterized the PCR. Some clones are missing from TCRdb's copy, which holds only in-frame ones; the method was immunoSEQ multiplex PCR. The sample carries some 200,000 clones, about 80% recorded once. Sequenced material: PBMCs. These receptors came from a middle-aged man in good health and CMV-seronegative.

The genes are TRBV19 and TRBJ1-5; D might be TRBD1 (5 bases). CDR1 and CDR2 (germline): LNHDA, SQIVND (reference sequence). Trimming pared 3 bases from V and 4 bases from J, leaving 10 bases between. The CDR3 has 14 residues. The CDR3 loop is CASSIAGQNQPQHF. CDR3 coding DNA: TGTGCCAGTAGTATCGCAGGGCAGAATCAGCCCCAGCATTTT.

The gene calls are TRBV5-5 and TRBJ2-7, with a possible D match to TRBD2 (5 bases). V was trimmed by 4 bases and J by 9 bases, leaving 17 bases between them. The CDR3 spans 13 residues. Germline V gene sequence: CDR1 SGHKS, CDR2 YYEKEE (reference sequence). CDR3 nucleotides: TGTGCCAGCAGCCCTAGCACCTTTCCCGGGCAGTACTTC. It encodes CASSPSTFPGQYF.

The chain joins TRBV2 to TRBJ2-3, with 9 nucleotides matching TRBD2. The CDR3 has 13 residues. Trimming removed 1 base from V and 8 bases from J; junction bases left unmatched: 1. The germline V gene has CDR1 SNHLY and CDR2 FYNNEI. The DNA for the CDR3 is TGTGCCAGCAGTGAAGGACTAGCGGTTACGCAGTATTTT. Protein product: CASSEGLAVTQYF.

The chain carries TRBV6-5 and TRBJ2-1; 9 bases map to TRBD2. Germline V lookup: CDR1 MNHEY, CDR2 SVGAGI. Germline trimming cut 1 base from V and 9 bases from J; bases unmatched to any gene: 7. The CDR3 contains 15 residues. The DNA for the CDR3 is TGTGCCAGCAGTTACTTTGCGGGAGGGCGAGGTGAGCAGTTCTTC. Translation gives CASSYFAGGRGEQFF.

For this clone: The junction departs from the called germline gene at one end, perhaps through a read error. The J gene is TRBJ2-2, the V gene TRBV7-9, with 8 bases that match TRBD1. This CDR3 region has 18 residues. Looked up from germline, CDR1 is SEHNR and CDR2 is FQNEAQ (reference sequence). Written as DNA, the CDR3 is TGTTCCAGCAGCCTGGGGGGATTAAGACAGGGGAGCACCGGGGAGCTGTTTTTT. This codes for CSSSLGGLRQGSTGELFF.

CDR3 DNA sequence: TGTGCCAGCAGCCCGACAGGACCCTACGAGCAGTACTTC. Its protein is CASSPTGPYEQYF. The chain is built from TRBV5-6 and TRBJ2-7, with D perhaps matching TRBD1 (6 bases). Trimming removed 4 bases at V and 2 bases at J, with 10 bases between. Germline values: CDR1 SGHDT, CDR2 YYEEEE. CDR3 length: 13 residues.

The J gene is TRBJ2-3, the V gene TRBV18; TRBD1 might be the D (6 bases). This CDR3 contains 15 residues. The V end lost 5 bases, the J end lost 5 bases, and 17 bases lay between the germline ends. The V gene's germline CDR1 is KGHSH and CDR2 LQKENI. The CDR3 sequence is CASSAQGRGQDTQYF. The CDR3 DNA reads TGTGCCAGCTCAGCACAGGGTAGGGGACAAGATACGCAGTATTTT.

This clone was observed a single time. The chain uses TRBV6-4 and TRBJ2-3, with D possibly matching TRBD1 (6 bases). Per germline, CDR1 MRHNA and CDR2 SNTAGT. This CDR3 spans 14 amino acids. Trimming cost V 6 bases and J 2 bases, with 12 bases left between them. This CDR3 is CASSLQGTTDTQYF. The CDR3 DNA sequence: TGTGCCAGCAGCCTACAGGGAACCACAGATACGCAGTATTTT.

This rearrangement joins TRBV10-3 to TRBJ2-7; TRBD2 matches 7 bases. The CDR3 has 15 amino acids. V gave up 0 bases and J gave up 1 base; unmatched junction bases: 3. CDR1 is ENHRY and CDR2 is SYGVKD in the germline V gene. The CDR3 loop reads CAISESSGGSYEQYF. The CDR3 coding sequence is TGTGCCATCAGTGAGTCCTCGGGGGGATCCTACGAGCAGTACTTC.

The rearrangement uses TRBV28 and TRBJ2-2; the D gene is possibly TRBD2 (6 bases). Trimming cost V 5 bases and J 5 bases, with 15 bases left between them. The CDR3 spans 15 residues. Germline V gene lookup returns CDR1 MDHEN and CDR2 SYDVKM. The CDR3, as DNA: TGTGCCAGCAGTCGTAGCGGCAGCGGGACCGGGGAGCTGTTTTTT. Its translation: CASSRSGSGTGELFF.

The V and J genes are TRBV7-2 and TRBJ2-6, with 8 bases matching TRBD1. This CDR3 is 18 amino acids long. The V segment lost 2 bases and the J segment 3 bases; nucleotides outside the gene matches: 9. The germline gives CDR1 SGHTA, CDR2 FQGNSA. The CDR3 protein is CASSLNAGGAYGANVLTF. In DNA, the CDR3 is TGTGCCAGCAGCTTAAATGCAGGGGGCGCTTATGGGGCCAACGTCCTGACTTTC.

The chain recombines TRBV15 with TRBJ2-2; a weak D match, TRBD1 (6 bases). The CDR3 runs to 14 residues. Germline CDR1 reads LNHNV; CDR2 reads YYDKDF (reference sequence). Trimming shortened V by 7 bases and J by 1 base, and 10 bases separated the two germline ends. Written as DNA, the CDR3 is TGTGCCACCATAGGACAGTTGAACACCGGGGAGCTGTTTTTT. Translated, it gives CATIGQLNTGELFF. Full variable domain (outside the CDR3, taken from reference TRBV15 and TRBJ2-2): DAMVIQNPRYQVTQFGKPVTLSCSQTLNHNVMYWYQQKSSQAPKLLFHYYDKDFNNEADTPDNFQSRRPNTSFCFLDIRSPGLGDTAMYLCATIGQLNTGELFFGEGSRLTVL.

Concerning this clone itself: Other DNA sequences from this sample encode an identical CDR3 as well. V and J are TRBV29-1 and TRBJ2-7, with no clear D. Germline V gene lookup returns CDR1 SQVTM and CDR2 ANQGSEA. V lost 1 base and J 2 bases, leaving 3 bases between the germline ends. The CDR3 spans 11 residues. The CDR3 DNA reads TGCAGCGTTGAAGTAACCTACGAGCAGTACTTC. It specifies CSVEVTYEQYF.

The CDR3 bases are TGTGCCAGCAGCCCCTCCGGGGAGAGGGAGACCCAGTACTTC. Protein sequence: CASSPSGERETQYF. The chain has TRBV11-2 and TRBJ2-5, with TRBD2 as a possible D gene (5 bases). CDR1 and CDR2 from the germline V gene are SGHAT and FQNNGV. CDR3 size: 14 residues. With 5 bases removed from V and 5 bases from J, the gap between germline ends came to 15 bases.

The chain employs TRBV14 and TRBJ2-5; weak D call: TRBD2 (5 bases). Germline V lookup: CDR1 SGHDN, CDR2 FVKESK. The ends were cut back, 2 bases at V and 9 bases at J, with 16 bases in the middle. The CDR3 consists of 14 residues. CDR3 DNA: TGTGCCAGCAGCCAAACCAGGATAGGGAGACCCCAGTACTTC. Translating it yields CASSQTRIGRPQYF. The variable domain in full, with the rest retrieved from reference TRBV14 and TRBJ2-5, is EAGVTQFPSHSVIEKGQTVTLRCDPISGHDNLYWYRRVMGKEIKFLLHFVKESKQDESGMPNNRFLAERTGGTYSTLKVQPAELEDSGVYFCASSQTRIGRPQYFGPGTRLLVL.

The V and J genes are TRBV19 and TRBJ2-1; 7 bases are a match to TRBD2. CDR3 size: 15 residues. The germline gives CDR1 LNHDA, CDR2 SQIVND (reference sequence). V was clipped by 3 bases and J by 7 bases; unmatched bases: 9. CDR3 residues: CASSMGSGAGNEQFF. DNA for the CDR3: TGTGCCAGTAGTATGGGAAGCGGGGCAGGGAATGAGCAGTTCTTC.

The gene calls are TRBV6-1 and TRBJ2-3, with TRBD2 as a possible D gene (7 bases). This CDR3 comprises 12 residues. Germline V gene data show CDR1 as MNHNS and CDR2 as SASEGT. V was pared by 8 bases and J by 14 bases, with 20 bases between. CDR3 protein: CASGGGPRIWYF. The CDR3 DNA reads as TGTGCCAGCGGGGGGGGCCCTAGGATTTGGTATTTT.

This clone was counted a single time. The chain combines TRBV11-2 with TRBJ2-7, with 8 bases aligning to TRBD1. J was trimmed by 2 bases and V by 1 base; bases with no gene match: 7. This CDR3 is 16 amino acids long. The germline CDR1 and CDR2 sequences are SGHAT and FQNNGV. The CDR3 bases are TGTGCCAGCAGCTTAGCAAACAGGGGGGCTACCTACGAGCAGTACTTC. Protein: CASSLANRGATYEQYF. Filled out from reference TRBV11-2 and TRBJ2-7, the complete variable domain reads EAGVAQSPRYKIIEKRQSVAFWCNPISGHATLYWYQQILGQGPKLLIQFQNNGVVDDSQLPKDRFSAERLKGVDSTLKIQPAKLEDSAVYLCASSLANRGATYEQYFGPGTRLTVT.